This paragraph covers one T cell receptor beta chain sequence. What it binds is not known. Germline-derived CDR1 and CDR2 are SGHAT and FQNNGV. CDR3 length: 16 residues. V was clipped by 5 bases and J by 9 bases, with 26 bases between them. Profiled with immunoSEQ multiplex PCR; TCRdb holds only in-frame clones, not every one. Here the sample spans under 250,000 clones, over 65% being singletons. This sample is drawn from a study of cytomegalovirus exposure and HLA in healthy donors. Study-wide context: A later analysis reported the 90 to 150 validation repertoires used the same platform as the roughly 700 first-cohort repertoires.

Whole-study findings and limits: Reports showed the classifier diagnosing cytomegalovirus status with high specificity and sensitivity. Most TCR sequences were uncommon, yet certain public TCRs appeared in many donors.

While the first cohort had 700 or so subjects, the donors belonged to the separate validation cohort of about 110 subjects. The sample consisted of PBMCs. The chain is built from TRBV11-2 and TRBJ2-7; tentative D call: TRBD2 (6 bases). This sequence was found in a woman in her late teens or twenties in good health and CMV-seronegative. The CDR3 region is CASSRGLMGGLLGQYF. As DNA, the CDR3 is TGTGCCAGCAGCCGCGGCCTGATGGGAGGCCTCCTCGGGCAGTACTTC.